This record covers a single T cell receptor (beta chain). No antigen is known for it. These data are taken from a study of blood T cells in healthy people across ages. The second PCR ran roughly 7 to 12 cycles with a sample-barcoded 5' primer and J-beta primers. TCRdb fed the 5' RACE reads into MiXCR, producing one record per CDR3 protein. The sample consists of over 1,300,000 distinct CDR3 sequences, 45% to 70% of them appearing once. Whole-study results and caveats: Donor CMV status, an unknown factor, possibly confounded changes in expanded clonotypes. Naive and antigen-experienced cells could not be conclusively compared, given unsorted PBMCs.

The sequence derives from a man aged 18 to 30 in good health. What was sequenced was blood.

CDR3 nucleotides: TGCGCCAGCAGCCAAGAGACAGGTTGGGGCTATGGCTACACCTTC. This translates into CASSQETGWGYGYTF. V usage is TRBV4-1 and J usage is TRBJ1-2; D might be TRBD1 (6 bases). CDR1 is MGHRA and CDR2 is YSYEKL in the germline V gene. V was cut by 0 bases and J by 4 bases, with 12 bases left in between. This CDR3 spans 15 amino acids.